Listed here is a single T cell receptor (beta chain). Its target is not known. This specimen comes from a study of cytomegalovirus exposure and HLA in healthy donors. Study-wide results and limits: Certain sequence variants were highly shared and formed a cluster, and this cluster was likely a sequencing artifact. Per a later analysis, 15,000 to 20,000 TCR beta sequences showed association with HLA alleles at 0.05 false discovery rate.

The CDR3 runs to 15 residues. Trimming took 7 bases from V and 8 from J; bases not matched to a gene: 13. Germline-derived CDR1 and CDR2 are SNHLY and FYNNEI. With 60 Vbeta and 13 Jbeta primers, the PCR was carried out. Only in-frame clones appear in the TCRdb table, and some are missing; sequencing was by immunoSEQ multiplex PCR. The sample carries some 94,000 clones, nearly 70% recorded once. Sequencing input: PBMCs. This receptor was obtained from a man in his fifties in good health and CMV-seronegative. The chain has TRBV2 and TRBJ2-3, with TRBD2 matching 9 bases. This CDR3 reads CASTSPASGVGTQYF. DNA for the CDR3: TGTGCCAGCACCTCCCCGGCTAGCGGGGTGGGTACGCAGTATTTT.